This TCR beta chain was sequenced during a study of T-cell reconstitution after alpha-beta-depleted transplantation in children. Study results and caveats: Several patients had high TCRbeta diversity at day 60; it came from surviving recipient T cells and thymic progenitors. At one year after transplant, newly produced T cells mostly accounted for T-cell counts and diversity. Several hundred expanded graft clones reportedly gave rise to the alpha-beta T cells present about two months after transplant.

This clonotype was counted at least ten times. Its antigen is undetermined. Unique molecular identifiers were incorporated during preparation of the TCRbeta library. Each CDR3 protein gets one entry after TCRdb re-called the PCR reads with MiXCR. The table records about 300,000 distinct CDR3 sequences, less than 9.5% of them present only once. The length of the CDR3 is 16 residues. The V gene end was trimmed by 6 bases and the J gene end by 3 bases; junction bases not matched to a gene: 10. This TCR was sampled from a female patient between 2 and 15 years old who had a stem cell transplant for Fanconi anemia, so the T cells may come from the graft donor. V gene TRBV12-3 or TRBV12-4 combines with J gene TRBJ2-2; 7 nucleotides match TRBD1. This specimen was peripheral blood, taken 360 days after TCRalphabeta/CD19-depleted stem cell transplant. The CDR3 nucleotides are TGTGCCAGCAGCCCCCCCGACAGGGTCTACACCGGGGAGCTGTTTTTT. This sequence encodes CASSPPDRVYTGELFF.